This TCR beta chain was recovered during a study of glioma-infiltrating T cells. This clonotype was observed many times. Trimming cost V 5 bases and J 3 bases; bases outside gene matches: 12. The CDR3 spans 17 residues. CDR1 MGHRA and CDR2 YSYEKL come from the germline V gene. TCR alpha and beta CDR3 regions were amplified from RNA using iRepertoire nested multiplex PCR. Tissue mRNA or PBMC total RNA, roughly 100-400 ng, went into one-step reverse transcription and amplification. TCRdb independently ran MiXCR on the multiplex PCR reads; one entry per CDR3 protein. The repertoire holds thousands of distinct CDR3 sequences, with roughly two fifths as singletons.

The sequenced sample consisted of glioma tissue, nonneoplastic brain tissue, or PBMCs (not recorded which). The chain joins TRBV4-1 to TRBJ2-7, with 11 positions matching TRBD1. The TCR comes from a human donor with low-grade glioma or glioblastoma, undergoing nonglioma brain surgery, or in good health (not recorded which). CDR3 sequence (DNA): TGCGCCAGCAGCACGCGATCCGGGACAGGGGGGAACTACGAGCAGTACTTC. Protein: CASSTRSGTGGNYEQYF.